The entry below gives a single T cell receptor beta chain sequence along with its context. Trimming took 0 bases from V and 3 from J; bases not matched to a gene: 5. The germline CDR1 and CDR2 sequences are MNHEY and SVGAGI. CDR3 length: 15 amino acids. This entry belongs to a study of control samples from healthy donors and cancer patients. Produced via immunoSEQ multiplex PCR; TCRdb's table is partial and in-frame only. This sample has 100,000 to 150,000 clones; less than 90% occur once, and the top ten carry roughly 1.9%. This sequence was found in a man aged 18 to 30 in good health. The sample consisted of blood. The rearrangement joins TRBV6-5 to TRBJ2-7, with 7 bases fitting TRBD2. CDR3 bases: TGTGCCAGCAGTTACTCGGCTAGCGGCTACTACGAGCAGTACTTC. It codes for CASSYSASGYYEQYF.